This T cell receptor (beta chain) was obtained from a study of blood T cell repertoires in COVID-19. Whole-study context: PBMCs, B-cell-depleted T cells, or T cells provided the cDNA or gDNA that made up the material.

Sequencing was performed with immunoSEQ multiplex PCR; in TCRdb, only in-frame clones are kept and a portion is missing. The table includes about 340,000 clones, about 92% detected once. Participant ages covered roughly 18 to 89 years across some 25 US areas. Cohort 3 donors counted as recovered after two negative PCRs, clearance, or resolved symptoms. Per germline, CDR1 LGHDT and CDR2 YNNKEL (reference sequence). CDR3 length equals 14 residues. V shed 4 bases and J shed 1 base, with 8 bases lying between them. The receptor comes from a woman between 25 and 40 years old who had recovered from COVID-19. Sequenced material: PBMCs or T cells enriched from blood (not recorded which). The chain carries TRBV3-1 (or the pseudogene TRBV3-2) and TRBJ1-5, with D possibly being TRBD1 (6 bases). The CDR3 DNA follows: TGTGCCAGCAGCCTGACAGGAAGCAATCAGCCCCAGCATTTT. It codes for CASSLTGSNQPQHF.